The T cell receptor beta chain under discussion was sequenced for a study of monozygotic twins with inflammatory bowel disease. General observations from the study: The co-twins with IBD showed lower TCRbeta diversity (inverse Simpson) than their healthy siblings. Repertoire similarity was not found to differ between concordant and discordant twins, possibly from limited power. No distinction between different T cell subtypes was possible.

Regarding this clonotype: Its target is unknown.

Without any T cell sorting, total RNA was isolated from whole blood. CDR3 length equals 15 residues. CDR1 SGDLS and CDR2 YYNGEE come from the germline V gene. TCRdb re-called the 5' RACE reads and gives one entry per CDR3 protein, without DNA. The table for this sample gives 150,000 to 200,000 distinct CDR3 sequences. This sequence was found in a human donor with ulcerative colitis or Crohn's disease, or a healthy co-twin of an affected twin (not recorded which). The V call is TRBV9, the J call TRBJ2-1; without DNA, the TCRdb call of TRBD2 cannot be checked. The sample taken for sequencing was blood. CDR3 loop: CASGGKRLADNEQFF.